The rows below give T cell receptor beta chains drawn from one sample of a study of tumour-infiltrating T cells in Burkitt lymphoma. TCRdb's table, derived via immunoSEQ multiplex PCR, lists solely in-frame clones and lacks some. The sample shows tens of thousands of clones, around 31% of them seen only once. Sequencing was carried out using tumor tissue. Receptor source: a human donor with Burkitt lymphoma. The CDR3 runs from the conserved cysteine through the conserved F or W. The D gene is left open where the match is weak. Clone size is shown for a subset of rows, as once, few, many or a class of expanded clone.

clone_size j_call v_call d_call cdr3_aa cdr3_nt
few TRBJ1-2 TRBV5-8 TRBD1 CASSPGDRTNYGYTF TGTGCCAGCAGCCCGGGGGACAGAACTAACTATGGCTACACCTTC
. TRBJ2-1 TRBV5-4 TRBD1 CASGTENYNEQFF TGTGCCTCCGGGACAGAGAATTACAATGAGCAGTTCTTC
few TRBJ1-2 TRBV30 . CAWSPGLGNYGYTF TGTGCCTGGAGTCCGGGGTTGGGGAACTATGGCTACACCTTC
few TRBJ1-4 TRBV7-2 TRBD1 CASSLATGSNEKLFF TGTGCCAGCAGCTTAGCGACAGGGAGTAATGAAAAACTGTTTTTT
. TRBJ1-1 TRBV15 . CATSRAPNTEAFF TGTGCCACCAGCAGAGCCCCGAACACTGAAGCTTTCTTT
. TRBJ1-1 TRBV6-5 . CASTNGYSNTEAFF TGTGCCAGCACCAACGGATATTCCAACACTGAAGCTTTCTTT
few TRBJ2-2 TRBV6-6 . CASSYMLSGELFF TGTGCCAGCAGTTACATGTTGAGCGGGGAGCTGTTTTTT
. TRBJ2-5 TRBV7-2 TRBD1 CASSLGLGGIQETQYF TGTGCCAGCAGCTTAGGGTTAGGGGGCATCCAAGAGACCCAGTACTTC
. TRBJ2-3 TRBV7-2 TRBD2 CASSYSGGALGDTQYF TGTGCCAGCAGCTATAGCGGGGGGGCTTTGGGAGATACGCAGTATTTT
many TRBJ1-1 TRBV30 . CAWSVRGAEAFF TGTGCCTGGAGTGTGAGGGGGGCTGAAGCTTTCTTT
. TRBJ2-7 TRBV4-1 . CASSQGRGWRTYEQYF TGCGCCAGCAGCCAAGGTCGCGGGTGGAGGACCTACGAGCAGTACTTC
. TRBJ1-5 TRBV6-5 . CASSSSGDQPQHF TGTGCCAGCAGCTCGAGTGGGGACCAGCCCCAGCATTTT
. TRBJ1-2 TRBV7-9 TRBD1 CASSPGQAPFYGYTF TGTGCCAGCAGCCCCGGACAGGCGCCCTTTTATGGCTACACCTTC
. TRBJ1-2 TRBV9 . CASSVAPTGTLYGYTF TGTGCCAGCAGCGTAGCTCCAACTGGGACCCTCTATGGCTACACCTTC
few TRBJ1-5 TRBV6-1 . CASSDGSGSGDQPQHF TGTGCCAGCAGTGACGGCAGTGGAAGCGGGGATCAGCCCCAGCATTTT
. TRBJ2-1 TRBV5-4 TRBD2 CASTRGSGVISEQFF TGTGCCAGCACCAGGGGTAGCGGGGTCATCAGTGAGCAGTTCTTC
. TRBJ1-3 TRBV10-3 . CAISESGGTIYF TGTGCCATCAGTGAGTCGGGCGGGACCATATATTTT
few TRBJ2-7 TRBV7-2 . CASSSDRLGYEQYF TGTGCCAGCAGCTCCGACAGGTTAGGGTACGAGCAGTACTTC
. TRBJ2-7 TRBV5-6 . CASSLPAGPYEQYF TGTGCCAGCAGCTTGCCGGCTGGCCCCTACGAGCAGTACTTC
. TRBJ2-5 TRBV11-2 . CASSLSTGQETQYF TGTGCCAGCAGCTTGTCGACAGGACAAGAGACCCAGTACTTC
. TRBJ1-6 TRBV5-4 TRBD1 CASSLDRGNSPLHF TGTGCCAGCAGCTTGGACAGGGGAAATTCACCCCTCCACTTT
few TRBJ2-3 TRBV18 TRBD2 CASSPWTSGGTDTQYF TGTGCCAGCTCACCATGGACTAGCGGGGGGACAGATACGCAGTATTTT
. TRBJ1-1 TRBV10-3 . CAITREGGTEAFF TGTGCCATCACCCGGGAAGGGGGCACTGAAGCTTTCTTT
. TRBJ2-2 TRBV19 . CASSPGAGELFF TGTGCCAGTAGTCCGGGAGCCGGGGAGCTGTTTTTT
. TRBJ2-3 TRBV7-2 . CASSRLGLSTDTQYF TGTGCCAGCAGCCGACTGGGACTTAGCACAGATACGCAGTATTTT
. TRBJ1-3 TRBV6-1 . CASRRPGGNTIYF TGTGCCAGCAGACGTCCTGGAGGAAACACCATATATTTT
. TRBJ1-3 TRBV2 . CASSEDSLSGNTIYF TGTGCCAGCAGTGAAGATAGTCTCTCTGGAAACACCATATATTTT
. TRBJ2-7 TRBV5-1 TRBD2 CASSWASGGMYEQYF TGCGCCAGCAGCTGGGCTAGCGGGGGAATGTACGAGCAGTACTTC
once TRBJ2-3 TRBV4-1 . CASRRGISTDTQYF TGCGCCAGCAGGAGGGGGATTAGCACAGATACGCAGTATTTT
few TRBJ1-2 TRBV4-3 . CASSQVYPPDYGYTF TGCGCCAGCAGCCAAGTTTATCCTCCAGACTATGGCTACACCTTC
few TRBJ2-5 TRBV27 TRBD2 CASRRTSGGWETQYF TGTGCCAGCAGGAGGACTAGCGGGGGGTGGGAGACCCAGTACTTC
. TRBJ2-7 TRBV30 . CAWSLGPYEQYF TGTGCCTGGAGTCTAGGGCCATACGAGCAGTACTTC
few TRBJ2-5 TRBV9 . CASSVGGKETQYF TGTGCCAGCAGCGTAGGAGGAAAAGAGACCCAGTACTTC
. TRBJ2-1 TRBV4-3 . CASSPTPTGNVEQFF TGCGCCAGCAGCCCGACCCCGACAGGTAACGTTGAGCAGTTCTTC
. TRBJ1-1 TRBV5-1 . CASSLGGNTEAFF TGCGCCAGCAGCTTGGGCGGGAACACTGAAGCTTTCTTT
few TRBJ1-1 TRBV6-6 . CASSYPEQNTEAFF TGTGCCAGCAGTTACCCGGAGCAGAACACTGAAGCTTTCTTT
few TRBJ2-7 TRBV19 . CASSSWTDSYEQYF TGTGCCAGTAGTTCCTGGACTGACTCCTACGAGCAGTACTTC
few TRBJ1-3 TRBV4-3 . CASSQDIGNTIYF TGCGCCAGCAGCCAAGATATTGGAAACACCATATATTTT
. TRBJ2-6 TRBV28 TRBD2 CASSSTSGPSGANVLTF TGTGCCAGCAGTTCGACTAGCGGCCCCTCTGGGGCCAACGTCCTGACTTTC
. TRBJ2-7 TRBV28 TRBD1 CASSFPGQIYEQYF TGTGCCAGCAGTTTCCCGGGACAGATCTACGAGCAGTACTTC
few TRBJ1-1 TRBV30 . CAWSGRPNTEAFF TGTGCCTGGAGTGGGCGTCCGAACACTGAAGCTTTCTTT